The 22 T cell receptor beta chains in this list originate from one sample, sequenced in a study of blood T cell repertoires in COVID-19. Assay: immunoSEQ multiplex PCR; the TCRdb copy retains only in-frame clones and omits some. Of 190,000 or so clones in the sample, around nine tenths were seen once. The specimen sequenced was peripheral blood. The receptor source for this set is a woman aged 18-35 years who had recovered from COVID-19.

The CDR3 loop reads CASSVVEGETQYF. DNA of the CDR3: TGTGCCAGCAGTGTCGTGGAGGGGGAGACCCAGTACTTC. V and J are TRBV2 and TRBJ2-5; a possible D gene is TRBD2 (6 bases). CDR1 is SNHLY and CDR2 is FYNNEI in the germline V gene. The V gene lost 4 bases and the J gene lost 5 bases, with 11 bases spanning the gap. CDR3 length equals 13 residues.

CDR3 nucleotides: TGTGCCAGTAGTATCACCGACAGACCAAATGAAAAACTGTTTTTT. Translation gives CASSITDRPNEKLFF. This chain connects TRBV19 to TRBJ1-4; possible D gene TRBD1, 5 bases. The CDR3 spans 15 residues. Trimming cost V 3 bases and J 5 bases, with 13 bases left between them. CDR1 is LNHDA and CDR2 is SQIVND in the germline V gene (reference sequence).

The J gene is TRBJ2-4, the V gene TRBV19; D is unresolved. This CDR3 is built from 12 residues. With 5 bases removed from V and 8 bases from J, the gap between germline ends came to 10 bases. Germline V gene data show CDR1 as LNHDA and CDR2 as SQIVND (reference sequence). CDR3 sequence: CASSPNFDIQYF. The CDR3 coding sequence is TGTGCCAGTAGTCCGAACTTTGACATTCAGTACTTC.

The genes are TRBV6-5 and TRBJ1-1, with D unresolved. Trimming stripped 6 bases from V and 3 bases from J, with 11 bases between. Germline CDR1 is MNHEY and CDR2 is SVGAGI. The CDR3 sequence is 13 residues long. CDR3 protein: CASRDAEDTEAFF. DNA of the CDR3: TGTGCCAGCAGAGATGCAGAGGACACTGAAGCTTTCTTT.

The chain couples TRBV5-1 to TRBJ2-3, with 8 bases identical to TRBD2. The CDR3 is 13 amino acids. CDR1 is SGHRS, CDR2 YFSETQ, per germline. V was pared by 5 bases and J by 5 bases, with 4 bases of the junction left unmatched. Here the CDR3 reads CASRMAGGDTQYF. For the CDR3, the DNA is TGCGCCAGCAGGATGGCGGGAGGAGATACGCAGTATTTT.

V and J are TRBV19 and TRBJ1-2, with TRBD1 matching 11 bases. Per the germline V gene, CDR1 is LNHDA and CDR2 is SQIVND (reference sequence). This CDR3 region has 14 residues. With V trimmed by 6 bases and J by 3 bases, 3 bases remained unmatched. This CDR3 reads CASRMGQGDYGYTF. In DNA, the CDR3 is TGTGCCAGTAGGATGGGACAGGGGGACTATGGCTACACCTTC.

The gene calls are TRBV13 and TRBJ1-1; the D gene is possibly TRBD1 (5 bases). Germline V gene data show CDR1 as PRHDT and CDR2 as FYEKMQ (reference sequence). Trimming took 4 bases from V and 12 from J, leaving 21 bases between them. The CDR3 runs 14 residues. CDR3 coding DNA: TGTGCCAGCAGCTGGGCGGGGACTGAACGAGTAACTTTCTTT. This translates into CASSWAGTERVTFF.

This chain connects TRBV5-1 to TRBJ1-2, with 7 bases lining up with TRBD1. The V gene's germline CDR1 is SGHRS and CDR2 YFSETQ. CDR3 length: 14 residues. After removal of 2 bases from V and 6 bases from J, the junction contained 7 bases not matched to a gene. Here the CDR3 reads CASSFHIGTDGYTF. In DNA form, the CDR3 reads TGCGCCAGCAGCTTTCATATTGGGACAGATGGCTACACCTTC.

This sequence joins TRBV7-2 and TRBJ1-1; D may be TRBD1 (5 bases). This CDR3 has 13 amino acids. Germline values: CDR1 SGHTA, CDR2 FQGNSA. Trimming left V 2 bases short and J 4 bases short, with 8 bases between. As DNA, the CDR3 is TGTGCCAGCAGCTTATCCCAGGGCACTGAAGCTTTCTTT. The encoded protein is CASSLSQGTEAFF.

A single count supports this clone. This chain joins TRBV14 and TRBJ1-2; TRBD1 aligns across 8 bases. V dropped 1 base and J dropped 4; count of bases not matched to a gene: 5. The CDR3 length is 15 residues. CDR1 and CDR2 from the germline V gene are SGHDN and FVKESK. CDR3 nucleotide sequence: TGTGCCAGCAGCCAAGGACAGGGGCCCCTCTATGGCTACACCTTC. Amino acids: CASSQGQGPLYGYTF.

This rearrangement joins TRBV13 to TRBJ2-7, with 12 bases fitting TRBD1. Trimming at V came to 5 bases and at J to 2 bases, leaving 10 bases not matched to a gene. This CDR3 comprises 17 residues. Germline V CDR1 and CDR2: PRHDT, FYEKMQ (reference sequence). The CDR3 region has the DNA TGTGCCAGCAGCCCAGTATTTGGGACAGGGGGCCCCTACGAGCAGTACGTC. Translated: CASSPVFGTGGPYEQYV.

CDR3 residues: CASSWTSGTGELFF. DNA of the CDR3: TGTGCCAGTAGTTGGACTAGCGGCACCGGGGAGCTGTTTTTT. The genes are TRBV19 and TRBJ2-2; 10 positions match TRBD2. J gave up 4 bases and V 5 bases, and 1 base lay outside the gene matches. The CDR3 consists of 14 residues. From germline, CDR1 is LNHDA and CDR2 SQIVND (reference sequence).

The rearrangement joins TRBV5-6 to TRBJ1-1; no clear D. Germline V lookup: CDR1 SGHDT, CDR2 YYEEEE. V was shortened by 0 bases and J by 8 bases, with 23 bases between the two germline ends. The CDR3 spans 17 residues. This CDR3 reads CASSLGRTRRAISEAFF. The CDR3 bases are TGTGCCAGCAGCTTGGGAAGAACTAGACGGGCAATATCCGAAGCTTTCTTT.

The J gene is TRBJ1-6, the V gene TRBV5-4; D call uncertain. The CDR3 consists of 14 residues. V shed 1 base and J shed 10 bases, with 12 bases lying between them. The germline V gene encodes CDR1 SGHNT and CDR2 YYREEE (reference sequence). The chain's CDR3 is CASSLNRVSSPLHF. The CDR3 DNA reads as TGTGCCAGCAGCTTGAATCGGGTATCCTCACCCCTCCACTTT.

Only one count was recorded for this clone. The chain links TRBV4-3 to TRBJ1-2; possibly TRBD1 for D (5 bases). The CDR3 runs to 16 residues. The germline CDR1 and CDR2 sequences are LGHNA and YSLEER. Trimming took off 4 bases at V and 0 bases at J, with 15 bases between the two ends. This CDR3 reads CASSPTGLRSNYGYTF. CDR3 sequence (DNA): TGCGCCAGCAGCCCTACGGGACTACGGTCTAACTATGGCTACACCTTC.

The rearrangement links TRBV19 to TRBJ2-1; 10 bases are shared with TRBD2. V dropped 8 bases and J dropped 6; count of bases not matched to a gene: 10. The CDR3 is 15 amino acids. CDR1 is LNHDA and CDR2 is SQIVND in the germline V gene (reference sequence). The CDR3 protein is CASSVTSGKSNEQFF. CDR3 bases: TGTGCCAGTTCTGTCACTAGCGGGAAAAGCAATGAGCAGTTCTTC.

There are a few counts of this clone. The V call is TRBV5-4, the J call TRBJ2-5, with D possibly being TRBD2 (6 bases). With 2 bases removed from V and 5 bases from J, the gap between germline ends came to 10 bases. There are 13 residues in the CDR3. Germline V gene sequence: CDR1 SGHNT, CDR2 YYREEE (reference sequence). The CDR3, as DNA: TGTGCCAGCAGCTTTCAGGCGGGGGAGACCCAGTACTTC. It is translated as CASSFQAGETQYF.

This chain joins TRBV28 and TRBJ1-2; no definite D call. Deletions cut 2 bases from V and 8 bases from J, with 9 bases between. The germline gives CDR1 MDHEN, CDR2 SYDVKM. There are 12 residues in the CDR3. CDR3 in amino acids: CASSLGQRGYTF. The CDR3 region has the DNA TGTGCCAGCAGTTTAGGGCAGAGAGGCTACACCTTC.

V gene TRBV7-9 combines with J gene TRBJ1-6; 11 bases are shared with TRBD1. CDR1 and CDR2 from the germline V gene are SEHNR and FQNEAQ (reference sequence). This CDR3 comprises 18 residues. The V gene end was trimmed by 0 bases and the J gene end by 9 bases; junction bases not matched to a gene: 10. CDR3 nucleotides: TGTGCCAGCAGCTTAGCGGCCCGGGACAGGGGGATTGGTTCACCCCTCCACTTT. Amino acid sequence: CASSLAARDRGIGSPLHF.

The CDR3 DNA reads as TGTGCCATCAGTGAGCCCAACAGGGTTGAAGCTTTCTTT. Residues: CAISEPNRVEAFF. The chain links TRBV10-3 to TRBJ1-1; D might be TRBD1 (6 bases). The CDR3 contains 13 residues. The germline CDR1 and CDR2 sequences are ENHRY and SYGVKD. V was cut by 2 bases and J by 7 bases, with 11 bases left in between.

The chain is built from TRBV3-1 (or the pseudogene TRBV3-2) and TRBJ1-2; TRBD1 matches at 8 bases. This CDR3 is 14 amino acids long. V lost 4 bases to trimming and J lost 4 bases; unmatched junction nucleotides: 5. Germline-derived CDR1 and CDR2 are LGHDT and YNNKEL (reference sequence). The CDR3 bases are TGTGCCAGCAGCCTACAGGGGGTTCCCTATGGCTACACCTTC. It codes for CASSLQGVPYGYTF.

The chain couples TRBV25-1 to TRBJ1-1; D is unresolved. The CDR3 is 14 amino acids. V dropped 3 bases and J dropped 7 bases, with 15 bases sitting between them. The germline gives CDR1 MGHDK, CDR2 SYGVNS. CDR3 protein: CASSEPIGSREAFF. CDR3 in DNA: TGTGCCAGCAGTGAGCCTATAGGGAGTCGTGAAGCTTTCTTT.